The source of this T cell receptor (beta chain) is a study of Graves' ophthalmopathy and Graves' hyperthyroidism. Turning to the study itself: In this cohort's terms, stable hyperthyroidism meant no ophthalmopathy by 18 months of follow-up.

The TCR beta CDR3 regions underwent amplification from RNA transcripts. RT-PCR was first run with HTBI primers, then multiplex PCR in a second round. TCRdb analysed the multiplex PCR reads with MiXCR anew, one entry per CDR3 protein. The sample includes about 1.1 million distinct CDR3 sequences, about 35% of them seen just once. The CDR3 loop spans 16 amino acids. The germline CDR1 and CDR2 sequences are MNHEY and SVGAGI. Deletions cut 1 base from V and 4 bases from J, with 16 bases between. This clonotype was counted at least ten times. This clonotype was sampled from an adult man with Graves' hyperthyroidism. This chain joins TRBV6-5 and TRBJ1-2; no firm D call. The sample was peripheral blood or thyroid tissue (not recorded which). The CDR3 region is CASSYFLPGNTYGYTF. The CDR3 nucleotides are TGTGCCAGCAGTTACTTCCTCCCAGGCAACACCTATGGCTACACCTTC.